This entry lists 25 T cell receptor beta chains sequenced from one sample in a study of T cell changes during pregnancy in multiple sclerosis (dated by TCRdb to about 2019). Library construction relied on the immunoSEQ multiplex PCR assay. TCRdb holds this immuneACCESS table with in-frame rearrangements only. Some clones are missing; in checked studies, unresolved V genes explain under half, and the rest has no known cause. The sample profile shows around 65,000 clones; around 90% of them were found once. The ten largest clones capture 1.5% to 2% of the sample. Sequences were derived from peripheral blood, sampled in the first trimester of pregnancy. The receptors derive from a female donor with multiple sclerosis, enrolled in a pregnancy study.

The chain carries TRBV5-4 and TRBJ2-1; 8 bases line up with TRBD2. V trimming: 4 bases; J trimming: 6 bases; junction bases outside the gene matches: 12. Germline V gives CDR1 SGHNT, CDR2 YYREEE (reference sequence). This CDR3 comprises 16 residues. The CDR3 DNA is TGTGCCAGCAGCGCAGGGAGCGGGAGCTTTGGCAATGAGCAGTTCTTC. Translated: CASSAGSGSFGNEQFF.

This chain connects TRBV5-4 to TRBJ2-3; D ambiguous. This CDR3 has 13 amino acids. Per germline, CDR1 SGHNT and CDR2 YYREEE (reference sequence). Trimming shortened V by 4 bases and J by 0 bases, and 6 bases separated the two germline ends. The CDR3 nucleotides are TGTGCCAGCAGCCTACTAAGCACAGATACGCAGTATTTT. Protein sequence: CASSLLSTDTQYF.

V and J are TRBV28 and TRBJ2-1; 7 nucleotides line up with TRBD1. The CDR3 extends over 14 amino acids. Germline values: CDR1 MDHEN, CDR2 SYDVKM. The junction had 7 bases not matched to a gene; V was cut back by 6 bases and J by 5 bases. CDR3 amino acids: CASRVGDRHNEQFF. Here the CDR3 DNA reads TGTGCCAGCAGAGTGGGGGACAGACACAATGAGCAGTTCTTC. Full variable domain (missing parts from reference TRBV28 and TRBJ2-1): DVKVTQSSRYLVKRTGEKVFLECVQDMDHENMFWYRQDPGLGLRLIYFSYDVKMKEKGDIPEGYSVSREKKERFSLILESASTNQTSMYLCASRVGDRHNEQFFGPGTRLTVL.

This rearrangement joins TRBV18 to TRBJ2-7; TRBD1 matches 12 bases. Germline assignment: CDR1 KGHSH and CDR2 LQKENI. The V segment lost 3 bases and the J segment 7 bases; nucleotides outside the gene matches: 4. The CDR3 length is 14 residues. CDR3: CASSPGTGGREQYF. CDR3 nucleotides: TGTGCCAGCTCACCCGGGACAGGGGGCAGGGAGCAGTACTTC.

V usage is TRBV5-1 and J usage is TRBJ2-3, with TRBD2 matching 14 bases. CDR1 SGHRS and CDR2 YFSETQ come from the germline V gene. Trimming took 4 bases from V and 6 from J; bases not matched to a gene: 7. The CDR3 length is 16 residues. CDR3 DNA: TGCGCCAGCAGCGCCGGGACTAGCGGGAGAACGGATACGCAGTATTTT. Translation gives CASSAGTSGRTDTQYF.

V is TRBV6-5 and J is TRBJ1-1; D is possibly TRBD1 (6 bases). V lost 6 bases and J lost 1, with 9 bases in between. The CDR3 totals 13 residues. Germline CDR1 reads MNHEY; CDR2 reads SVGAGI. The CDR3 DNA reads as TGTGCCAGCAGGGACAGAAGGAACACTGAAGCTTTCTTT. Protein product: CASRDRRNTEAFF.

This CDR3 reads CASSRMEGPNTIYF. In nucleotides, the CDR3 is TGTGCCAGCAGTCGCATGGAGGGCCCAAACACCATATATTTT. The genes are TRBV7-9 and TRBJ1-3, with no clear D. V was cut by 6 bases and J by 6 bases, with 15 bases left in between. The CDR3 loop spans 14 amino acids. Germline CDR1 is SEHNR and CDR2 is FQNEAQ (reference sequence).

The chain combines TRBV4-1 with TRBJ2-4; TRBD1 matches 9 bases. The J segment lost 8 bases and the V segment lost 4 bases, leaving 9 bases of the junction unmatched. Germline V gives CDR1 MGHRA, CDR2 YSYEKL. The CDR3 extends over 15 amino acids. CDR3 region: CASSPRDRERDIQYF. The CDR3 region has the DNA TGCGCCAGCAGCCCCCGGGACAGGGAAAGGGACATTCAGTACTTC.

This clone was seen only once. The genes are TRBV7-2 and TRBJ2-1, with TRBD2 matching over 11 bases. The CDR3 consists of 16 residues. Looked up from germline, CDR1 is SGHTA and CDR2 is FQGNSA. J lost 8 bases, V lost 5 bases, and 11 bases had no gene match. CDR3 residues: CASSLRLAGGPHEQFF. The CDR3 DNA is TGTGCCAGCAGCCTGAGATTAGCGGGAGGGCCTCATGAGCAGTTCTTC.

The CDR3: CASSNWPKPQHF. CDR3 in DNA: TGTGCCAGCAGCAATTGGCCCAAGCCCCAGCATTTT. The V and J genes are TRBV21-1 and TRBJ1-5; the listed D gene, TRBD1, was not tested against the DNA. TRBV21-1 is marked as a pseudogene. CDR3 size: 12 residues.

V usage is TRBV4-1 and J usage is TRBJ1-1; D perhaps matches TRBD1 (6 bases). The germline V gene encodes CDR1 MGHRA and CDR2 YSYEKL. V lost 0 bases and J 11 bases, leaving 13 bases between the germline ends. The CDR3 has 13 residues. CDR3 sequence: CASSQDLQGRAFF. CDR3 coding DNA: TGCGCCAGCAGCCAAGATTTACAGGGACGGGCTTTCTTT.

This sequence joins TRBV5-1 and TRBJ2-5; TRBD1 aligns across 8 bases. Germline loops: CDR1 SGHRS, CDR2 YFSETQ. CDR3 length equals 14 residues. V lost 3 bases, J lost 3 bases, and 4 bases stayed unmatched. The CDR3 DNA follows: TGCGCCAGCAGCTCCTCGACAGGGGAAGAGACCCAGTACTTC. Its translation is CASSSSTGEETQYF.

V and J are TRBV2 and TRBJ2-2; the D gene is possibly TRBD2 (5 bases). V lost 8 bases, J lost 7 bases, and 11 bases lay in between. This CDR3 has 12 residues. Germline V lookup: CDR1 SNHLY, CDR2 FYNNEI. As DNA, the CDR3 is TGTGCCAGCTCCGCGAGGGTCGGGGAGCTGTTTTTT. It encodes CASSARVGELFF.

The V and J genes are TRBV9 and TRBJ2-7; 7 positions match TRBD1. Germline-derived CDR1 and CDR2 are SGDLS and YYNGEE. J gave up 5 bases and V 0 bases, and 8 bases lay outside the gene matches. The CDR3 spans 15 residues. As DNA, the CDR3 is TGTGCCAGCAGCGTAGGGGAGAAGAGGGGGCACGAGCAGTACTTC. Its protein product is CASSVGEKRGHEQYF.

The V and J genes are TRBV7-2 and TRBJ2-3; the D gene is possibly TRBD2 (6 bases). The CDR3 is 15 residues long. V lost 4 bases, J lost 7 bases, and 18 bases lay in between. The germline V gene encodes CDR1 SGHTA and CDR2 FQGNSA. The CDR3: CASSSQLAKGNTQYF. The DNA for the CDR3 is TGTGCCAGCAGCTCTCAACTAGCAAAGGGGAATACGCAGTATTTT.

The chain carries TRBV7-2 and TRBJ2-1; 13 nucleotides match TRBD2. The CDR3 totals 15 residues. V gave up 5 bases and J gave up 5 bases; unmatched junction bases: 3. The germline CDR1 and CDR2 sequences are SGHTA and FQGNSA. The CDR3 DNA follows: TGTGCCAGCAGCCTCGGACTAGCGGGAGACAATGAGCAGTTCTTC. Translation gives CASSLGLAGDNEQFF.

The gene calls are TRBV2 and TRBJ2-7; the match to TRBD2 covers 16 bases. In germline, CDR1 is SNHLY, CDR2 FYNNEI. This CDR3 has 20 amino acids. Trimming removed 6 bases from V and 0 bases from J; junction bases left unmatched: 14. CDR3 residues: CASSRGPGLAGGPLSYEQYF. The DNA for the CDR3 is TGTGCCAGCAGCCGCGGTCCGGGACTAGCGGGAGGGCCTCTCTCCTACGAGCAGTACTTC.

The V and J genes are TRBV5-1 and TRBJ2-1, with 12 bases aligning to TRBD2. The germline CDR1 and CDR2 sequences are SGHRS and YFSETQ. This CDR3 has 17 residues. V shed 0 bases, J shed 1 base, and the junction held 2 bases outside the gene matches. CDR3 sequence reads: CASSLGLAGGSYNEQFF. In DNA form, the CDR3 reads TGCGCCAGCAGCTTGGGGCTAGCGGGAGGGTCCTACAATGAGCAGTTCTTC. Complete variable domain (other parts from reference TRBV5-1 and TRBJ2-1): KAGVTQTPRYLIKTRGQQVTLSCSPISGHRSVSWYQQTPGQGLQFLFEYFSETQRNKGNFPGRFSGRQFSNSRSEMNVSTLELGDSALYLCASSLGLAGGSYNEQFFGPGTRLTVL.

This rearrangement joins TRBV2 to TRBJ2-1, with 7 bases matching TRBD2. This CDR3 spans 14 amino acids. V was pared by 7 bases and J by 6 bases, with 9 bases of the junction left unmatched. The germline V gene encodes CDR1 SNHLY and CDR2 FYNNEI. CDR3 in DNA: TGTGCCAGCAAGCGGGGAGACGTGGGCAATGAGCAGTTCTTC. Amino acids: CASKRGDVGNEQFF.

The chain has TRBV4-2 and TRBJ1-1; D is uncertain. V was trimmed by 0 bases and J by 7 bases, leaving 9 bases between them. This CDR3 has 13 amino acids. Germline lookup yields CDR1 LGHNA and CDR2 YNFKEQ. The CDR3 is CASSQESEIEAFF. The CDR3 nucleotides read TGTGCCAGCAGCCAAGAATCCGAGATTGAAGCTTTCTTT.

V and J are TRBV10-3 and TRBJ2-7, with D perhaps matching TRBD1 (5 bases). Germline V gives CDR1 ENHRY, CDR2 SYGVKD. The CDR3 has 12 amino acids. V was clipped by 8 bases and J by 2 bases, with 10 bases between them. The CDR3 reads CAISAGPYEQYF. The CDR3 nucleotides read TGTGCCATCTCGGCAGGGCCCTACGAGCAGTACTTC.

The gene calls are TRBV5-6 and TRBJ1-4; D gene uncertain. Germline CDR1 and CDR2: SGHDT and YYEEEE. The CDR3 sequence is 19 residues long. The V gene lost 4 bases and the J gene lost 2 bases, with 24 bases spanning the gap. In nucleotides, the CDR3 is TGTGCCAGCAGCCCGGGTGCAAATCGATTTTATGGGACTAATGAAAAACTGTTTTTT. Encoded protein: CASSPGANRFYGTNEKLFF.

The genes are TRBV7-9 and TRBJ2-3, with 10 nucleotides matching TRBD1. This CDR3 has 15 amino acids. The germline gives CDR1 SEHNR, CDR2 FQNEAQ (reference sequence). Germline trimming cut 8 bases from V and 5 bases from J; bases unmatched to any gene: 10. The CDR3 DNA reads TGTGCCAGCTACCCCCGGGACAGGGGAGTAGATACGCAGTATTTT. Translating it yields CASYPRDRGVDTQYF.

V usage is TRBV7-2 and J usage is TRBJ2-2; a possible D gene is TRBD2 (5 bases). The V and J ends lost 7 bases and 2 bases respectively, with 8 bases between them. Germline loops: CDR1 SGHTA, CDR2 FQGNSA. The CDR3 extends over 13 amino acids. The DNA for the CDR3 is TGTGCCAGCAACGGGGTAAACACCGGGGAGCTGTTTTTT. Its translation: CASNGVNTGELFF.

The genes are TRBV18 and TRBJ2-1; 9 nucleotides line up with TRBD2. J lost 2 bases, V lost 5 bases, and 4 bases had no gene match. CDR1 is KGHSH and CDR2 is LQKENI in the germline V gene. This CDR3 comprises 15 residues. The CDR3 coding sequence is TGTGCCAGCTCATATAGCGGGAGTGCCTACAATGAGCAGTTCTTC. It encodes CASSYSGSAYNEQFF. Supplemented by reference TRBV18 and TRBJ2-1, the full variable domain reads NAGVMQNPRHLVRRRGQEARLRCSPMKGHSHVYWYRQLPEEGLKFMVYLQKENIIDESGMPKERFSAEFPKEGPSILRIQQVVRGDSAAYFCASSYSGSAYNEQFFGPGTRLTVL.